Each of the 9 T cell receptor beta chains below was sequenced from the same sample in a study of T and B cells in COVID-19 patients. Multiplex PCR with BIOMED2 TRB-A/B primer pools amplified TRB rearrangements. TCRdb reprocessed the multiplex PCR reads with MiXCR, giving one entry per CDR3 protein. In the table there are about 5,400 distinct CDR3 sequences, about 26% of which are singletons. TRB was amplified from about 260-540 ng of blood genomic DNA. The specimen sequenced was blood. The source is a human donor with active COVID-19.

This clonotype rates as medium-sized (0.01 to 0.1%). The rearrangement joins TRBV6-2 or TRBV6-3 to TRBJ2-5; 7 bases map to TRBD2. Germline trimming cut 2 bases from V and 9 bases from J; bases unmatched to any gene: 6. Per the germline V gene, CDR1 is MNHEY and CDR2 is SVGEGT. CDR3 size: 13 residues. CDR3 loop: CASSYASSGAQYF. The CDR3 DNA sequence: TGTGCCAGCAGTTACGCGTCTAGCGGCGCCCAGTACTTC.

This clonotype was detected only a few times. The chain joins TRBV14 to TRBJ1-1, with TRBD1 matching over 10 bases. V lost 4 bases and J lost 3; bases outside the gene matches: 5. Per germline, CDR1 SGHDN and CDR2 FVKESK. The length of the CDR3 is 15 residues. As DNA, the CDR3 is TGTGCCAGCAGCCTGCGGACAGGGGGACACACTGAAGCTTTCTTT. Translated: CASSLRTGGHTEAFF.

This clonotype is deemed medium-sized. The chain combines TRBV15 with TRBJ2-4, with 7 bases that match TRBD2. Germline V gene sequence: CDR1 LNHNV, CDR2 YYDKDF (reference sequence). The CDR3 loop spans 16 amino acids. V lost 1 base to trimming and J lost 0 bases; unmatched junction nucleotides: 3. CDR3 amino acids: CATSRGWGGAKNIQYF. CDR3 DNA sequence: TGTGCCACCAGCAGAGGTTGGGGGGGAGCCAAAAACATTCAGTACTTC.

By proportion, this clonotype is medium-sized. The gene calls are TRBV5-6 and TRBJ2-7, with 8 bases identical to TRBD2. Germline CDR1 and CDR2: SGHDT and YYEEEE. J gave up 0 bases and V 0 bases, and 5 bases lay outside the gene matches. This CDR3 is 16 amino acids long. In nucleotides, the CDR3 is TGTGCCAGCAGCTTGGTGCCGAGCGGGGGCTCCTACGAGCAGTACTTC. Amino acids: CASSLVPSGGSYEQYF.

In its sample, this clonotype is medium-sized (0.01 to 0.1%). The rearrangement uses TRBV7-6 and TRBJ2-1; D may match TRBD1 or TRBD2 (5 bases each). Germline V gene lookup returns CDR1 SGHVS and CDR2 FNYEAQ. The CDR3 length is 16 residues. Trimming left V 1 base short and J 5 bases short, with 15 bases between. CDR3 loop: CASSLEPGTKNNEQFF. The CDR3, as DNA: TGTGCCAGCAGCTTAGAACCGGGGACGAAAAACAATGAGCAGTTCTTC.

This clonotype is categorized as medium-sized. The chain recombines TRBV15 with TRBJ2-7; tentative D call: TRBD1 (5 bases). V gave up 0 bases and J gave up 6 bases, with 12 bases separating them. There are 14 residues in the CDR3. Germline assignment: CDR1 LNHNV and CDR2 YYDKDF (reference sequence). In nucleotides, the CDR3 is TGTGCCACCAGCAGAGATACAGGCCGTGTCGAGCAGTACTTC. Translating gives CATSRDTGRVEQYF.

V gene TRBV20-1 combines with J gene TRBJ2-6, with D unresolved. V lost 6 bases, J lost 2 bases, and 11 bases lay in between. The germline V gene has CDR1 DFQATT and CDR2 SNEGSKA (reference sequence). CDR3 length: 14 residues. Written as DNA, the CDR3 is TGCAGTGCCCCCCGACGTCCTGGGGCCAACGTCCTGACTTTC. Its translation: CSAPRRPGANVLTF.

In its sample, this clonotype is medium-sized (0.01 to 0.1%). The V gene is TRBV7-6, the J gene TRBJ2-2; D may match TRBD1 or TRBD2 (5 bases each). Germline CDR1 SGHVS, CDR2 FNYEAQ. CDR3 length equals 14 residues. Between the trimmed V and J ends, which lost 4 bases and 1 base, there was a span of 7 bases. The CDR3 bases are TGTGCCAGCAGCTGGGGGTGGAACACCGGGGAGCTGTTTTTT. Amino acids: CASSWGWNTGELFF. Looking up the rest from reference TRBV7-6 and TRBJ2-2 gives the full variable domain: GAGVSQSPRYKVTKRGQDVALRCDPISGHVSLYWYRQALGQGPEFLTYFNYEAQQDKSGLPNDRFSAERPEGSISTLTIQRTEQRDSAMYRCASSWGWNTGELFFGEGSRLTVL.

This clonotype is labeled as medium-sized. This chain uses TRBV12-3 or TRBV12-4 with TRBJ2-7; D not resolved. CDR3 size: 15 residues. V lost 1 base and J lost 0, with 10 bases in between. The CDR3 DNA follows: TGTGCCAGCAGTTTAGACCCCTCCAGCTCCTACGAGCAGTACTTC. It encodes CASSLDPSSSYEQYF.